The 11 T cell receptor beta chains below were found in one sample sequenced in a study of T cells in Graves' hyperthyroidism and ophthalmopathy. TCR beta CDR3 regions were amplified from RNA transcripts. First-round RT-PCR with HTBI primers amplified the TCR CDR3 region. MiXCR, run by TCRdb on the multiplex PCR reads, gives a single entry per CDR3 protein. The data show about 520,000 distinct CDR3 sequences, with roughly a quarter seen just once and 10% to 12% held by the top ten. Sequencing used blood. The receptors here all came from a woman aged 25-40 years with Graves' ophthalmopathy.

This chain connects TRBV19 to TRBJ2-2, with D tentatively TRBD2 (5 bases). The CDR3 totals 13 residues. Germline values: CDR1 LNHDA, CDR2 SQIVND (reference sequence). The V end lost 1 base, the J end lost 6 bases, and 6 bases lay between the germline ends. CDR3 residues: CASSIGGSGELFF. The CDR3 DNA follows: TGTGCCAGTAGTATAGGCGGGTCCGGGGAGCTGTTTTTT.

At least ten counts were recorded for this clonotype. This sequence joins TRBV12-3 or TRBV12-4 and TRBJ1-1, with TRBD1 matching 7 bases. The CDR3 contains 14 residues. Losses at the gene ends were 5 bases for V and 1 base for J; bases not matched to a gene: 4. This chain's CDR3 is CASSAGGQNTEAFF. The DNA of the CDR3 is TGTGCCAGCAGTGCAGGGGGACAGAACACTGAAGCTTTCTTT.

The gene calls are TRBV2 and TRBJ1-1; 9 bases align to TRBD1. V dropped 7 bases and J dropped 4; count of bases not matched to a gene: 7. The CDR3 has 14 amino acids. Germline-derived CDR1 and CDR2 are SNHLY and FYNNEI. The chain's CDR3 is CASKQGQGVTEAFF. DNA of the CDR3: TGTGCCAGCAAGCAGGGACAGGGAGTCACTGAAGCTTTCTTT.

This chain joins TRBV10-3 and TRBJ1-2; D perhaps matches TRBD1 (6 bases). The CDR3 runs to 12 residues. Germline lookup yields CDR1 ENHRY and CDR2 SYGVKD. Trimming removed 8 bases from V and 8 bases from J, with 15 bases in between. This chain's CDR3 is CAISASGVGYTF. The CDR3 bases are TGTGCCATCTCTGCTTCAGGGGTCGGCTACACCTTC.

This clonotype was counted ten times or more. This chain connects TRBV5-1 to TRBJ1-1; TRBD1 matches 7 bases. The CDR3 totals 16 residues. Trimming removed 4 bases from V and 0 bases from J; junction bases left unmatched: 9. The germline CDR1 and CDR2 sequences are SGHRS and YFSETQ. CDR3 in amino acids: CASSPGQLTLNTEAFF. CDR3 in DNA: TGCGCCAGCAGCCCGGGACAGTTGACTCTGAACACTGAAGCTTTCTTT. Full variable domain (rest looked up from reference TRBV5-1 and TRBJ1-1): KAGVTQTPRYLIKTRGQQVTLSCSPISGHRSVSWYQQTPGQGLQFLFEYFSETQRNKGNFPGRFSGRQFSNSRSEMNVSTLELGDSALYLCASSPGQLTLNTEAFFGQGTRLTVV.

This clonotype appeared a few times. The chain carries TRBV28 and TRBJ2-7; D gene unclear. The germline V and J ends were trimmed by 7 bases and 2 bases, with 9 bases remaining between them. This CDR3 has 12 residues. Germline V gene data show CDR1 as MDHEN and CDR2 as SYDVKM. The CDR3 protein is CASMDHTYEQYF. CDR3 in DNA: TGTGCCAGCATGGACCACACCTACGAGCAGTACTTC.

This clonotype was picked up many times. The rearrangement uses TRBV5-1 and TRBJ2-7; D is ambiguous. In germline, CDR1 is SGHRS, CDR2 YFSETQ. V was pared by 0 bases and J by 0 bases, with 7 bases between. The CDR3 is made up of 14 amino acids. CDR3 sequence (DNA): TGCGCCAGCAGCTTGGCCGCGAGCTCCTACGAGCAGTACTTC. Residues: CASSLAASSYEQYF.

This rearrangement joins TRBV11-2 to TRBJ2-5; 9 positions agree with TRBD1. CDR1 is SGHAT and CDR2 is FQNNGV in the germline V gene. The CDR3 runs 14 residues. Trimming at V came to 6 bases and at J to 6 bases, leaving 8 bases not matched to a gene. The CDR3 DNA follows: TGTGCCAGCAGTCTCGGGACAGGGAAAAAGACCCAGTACTTC. Protein sequence: CASSLGTGKKTQYF.

This clonotype was recorded many times. CDR3 coding DNA: TGTGCCAGGAAGGAAAACGAGCAGTACTTC. Protein: CARKENEQYF. This chain links TRBV6-9 with TRBJ2-7; no firm D call. V was shortened by 9 bases and J by 5 bases, with 8 bases between the two germline ends. CDR1 is MNHGY, CDR2 SVAAGI, per germline. The CDR3 runs to 10 residues.

V and J are TRBV20-1 and TRBJ2-7; tentatively, D is TRBD1 or TRBD2 (5 bases each). The CDR3 contains 15 residues. The germline gives CDR1 DFQATT, CDR2 SNEGSKA (reference sequence). V shed 0 bases and J shed 6 bases, with 18 bases lying between them. CDR3 DNA: TGCAGTGCTAGAGATACCAGTGGGGGTGACTTCGAGCAGTACTTC. Its translation is CSARDTSGGDFEQYF.

J is TRBJ2-7 and V is TRBV6-1; D tentatively fits TRBD1 or TRBD2 (5 bases each). Trimming pared 2 bases from V and 0 bases from J, leaving 17 bases between. The CDR3 has 17 amino acids. Looked up from germline, CDR1 is MNHNS and CDR2 is SASEGT. The CDR3 spells CASSEWGSGSSSYEQYF. CDR3 coding DNA: TGTGCCAGCAGTGAATGGGGGTCAGGATCAAGCTCCTACGAGCAGTACTTC.